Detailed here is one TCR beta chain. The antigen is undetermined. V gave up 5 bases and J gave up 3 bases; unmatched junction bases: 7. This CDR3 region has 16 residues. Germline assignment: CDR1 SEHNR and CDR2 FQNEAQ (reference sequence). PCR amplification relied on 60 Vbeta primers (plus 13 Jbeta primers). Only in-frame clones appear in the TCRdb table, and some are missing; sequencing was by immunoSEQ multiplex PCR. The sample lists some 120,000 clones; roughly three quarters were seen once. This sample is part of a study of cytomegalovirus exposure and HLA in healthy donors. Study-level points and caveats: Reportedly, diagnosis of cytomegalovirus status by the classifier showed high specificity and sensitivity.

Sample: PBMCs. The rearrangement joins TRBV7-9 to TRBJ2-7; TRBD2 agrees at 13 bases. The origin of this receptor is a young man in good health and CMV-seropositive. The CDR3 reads CASSRRTSGSVYEQYF. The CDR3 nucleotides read TGTGCCAGCAGCCGCAGGACTAGCGGGAGTGTCTACGAGCAGTACTTC.